This T cell receptor (beta chain) derives from a study of early T cells in non-severe SARS-CoV-2 infection. One entry per CDR3 protein, called by TCRdb with MiXCR from the 5' RACE reads. The table has about 55,000 distinct CDR3 sequences, 15% seen once. After removal of 1 base from V and 3 bases from J, the junction contained 0 bases not matched to a gene. Germline values: CDR1 SQVTM, CDR2 ANQGSEA. The CDR3 covers 13 residues. The TCR sequence derives from an adult who was a healthcare worker with PCR-confirmed SARS-CoV-2 infection or an uninfected control (not recorded which). This sequence joins TRBV29-1 and TRBJ1-1; the match to TRBD1 covers 9 bases. The specimen was whole blood, collected at baseline. The CDR3 coding sequence is TGCAGCGTTGAAGGGACAGGGGACACTGAAGCTTTCTTT. It specifies CSVEGTGDTEAFF.